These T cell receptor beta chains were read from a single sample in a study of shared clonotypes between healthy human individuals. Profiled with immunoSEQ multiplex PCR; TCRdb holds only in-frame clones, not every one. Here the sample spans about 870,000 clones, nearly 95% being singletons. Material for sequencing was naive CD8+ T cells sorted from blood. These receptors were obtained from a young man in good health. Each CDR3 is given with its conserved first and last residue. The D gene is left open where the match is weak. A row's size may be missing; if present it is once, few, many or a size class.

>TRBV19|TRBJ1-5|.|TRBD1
CASSFGTGAQPQHF
TGTGCCAGTAGTTTTGGGACAGGGGCTCAGCCCCAGCATTTT
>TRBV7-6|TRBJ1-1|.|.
CASSREVRTEAFF
TGTGCCAGCAGCCGAGAAGTCCGGACTGAAGCTTTCTTT
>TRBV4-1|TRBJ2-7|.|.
CASSQVGDSYEQYF
TGCGCCAGCAGCCAAGTCGGGGACTCCTACGAGCAGTACTTC
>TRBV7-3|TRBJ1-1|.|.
CASSSSGFANTEAFF
TGTGCCAGCAGCTCGTCAGGGTTCGCGAACACTGAAGCTTTCTTT
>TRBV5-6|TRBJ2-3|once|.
CASSWGVSGRTDTQYF
TGTGCCAGCAGCTGGGGGGTTTCTGGCCGCACAGATACGCAGTATTTT
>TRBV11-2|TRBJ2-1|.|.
CASSLAGLMGNEQFF
TGTGCCAGCAGCTTAGCGGGCCTTATGGGCAATGAGCAGTTCTTC
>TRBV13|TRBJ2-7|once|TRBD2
CASSTTSGRAYEQYF
TGTGCCAGCAGCACTACTAGCGGGAGGGCCTACGAGCAGTACTTC
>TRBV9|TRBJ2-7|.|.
CASSPSKRQDFYEQYF
TGTGCCAGCAGCCCTTCAAAAAGACAGGACTTCTACGAGCAGTACTTC
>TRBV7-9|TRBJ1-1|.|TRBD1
CASSRRQGIDTEAFF
TGTGCCAGCAGCCGCCGACAGGGAATTGACACTGAAGCTTTCTTT
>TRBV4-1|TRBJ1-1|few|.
CASSPHTGFNTEAFF
TGCGCCAGCAGCCCCCATACAGGTTTTAACACTGAAGCTTTCTTT
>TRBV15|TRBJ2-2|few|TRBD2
CAIPGLASGELFF
TGTGCCATACCGGGACTAGCAAGCGGGGAGCTGTTTTTT
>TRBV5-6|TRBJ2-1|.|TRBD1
CASSSRQGNEQFF
TGTGCCAGCAGCTCCCGACAGGGGAATGAGCAGTTCTTC
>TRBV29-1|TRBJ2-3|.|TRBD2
CSVGGTSGRAGDTQYF
TGCAGCGTTGGTGGGACTAGCGGGAGGGCGGGGGATACGCAGTATTTT
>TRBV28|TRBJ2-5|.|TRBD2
CASSPGWLAGRETQYF
TGTGCCAGCAGCCCCGGGTGGCTAGCGGGACGGGAGACCCAGTACTTC
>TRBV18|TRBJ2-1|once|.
CASSLTGLDEQFF
TGTGCCAGCTCTCTTACAGGCCTCGATGAGCAGTTCTTC
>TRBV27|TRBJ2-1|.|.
CASSLYPHEQFF
TGTGCCAGCAGTTTATATCCCCATGAGCAGTTCTTC
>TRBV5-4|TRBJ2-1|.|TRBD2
CASSSPGLAGRYQGEQFF
TGTGCCAGCAGCTCCCCGGGACTAGCGGGACGCTACCAGGGTGAGCAGTTCTTC
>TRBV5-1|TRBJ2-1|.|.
CASSLTGLWNEQFF
TGCGCCAGCAGCTTAACGGGGCTTTGGAATGAGCAGTTCTTC
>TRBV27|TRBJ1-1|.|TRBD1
CASSNGQGGTEAFF
TGTGCCAGCAGCAACGGACAGGGGGGGACTGAAGCTTTCTTT
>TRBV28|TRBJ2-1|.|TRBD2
CASSPRTSGSSEQFF
TGTGCCAGCAGTCCCCGGACTAGCGGGAGCTCTGAGCAGTTCTTC
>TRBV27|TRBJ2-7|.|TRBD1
CASTALDRLSFYEQYF
TGTGCCAGCACGGCCCTGGACAGGCTATCGTTCTACGAGCAGTACTTC
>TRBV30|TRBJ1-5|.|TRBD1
CAWSAPRTGFGNQPQHF
TGTGCCTGGAGTGCGCCGAGGACAGGGTTCGGCAATCAGCCCCAGCATTTT
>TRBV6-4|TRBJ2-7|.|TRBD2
CASNRQYSGSRYEQYF
TGTGCCAGCAATCGACAGTATAGCGGGAGTCGGTACGAGCAGTACTTC
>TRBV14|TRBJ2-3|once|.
CASSQGIGTDTQYF
TGTGCCAGCAGCCAAGGTATCGGCACAGATACGCAGTATTTT
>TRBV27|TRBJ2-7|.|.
CASSLVGRSTLEQYF
TGTGCCAGCAGTTTGGTTGGGCGGTCTACGCTCGAGCAGTACTTC
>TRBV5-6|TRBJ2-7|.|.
CASSLEGTFVSYEQYF
TGTGCCAGCAGCCTAGAGGGGACTTTCGTTTCCTACGAGCAGTACTTC
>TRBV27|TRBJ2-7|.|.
CAARGLSYEQYF
TGTGCCGCACGGGGTTTAAGCTACGAGCAGTACTTC
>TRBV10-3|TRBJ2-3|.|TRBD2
CAIRIHTSGRASDTQYF
TGTGCCATCAGAATCCACACTAGCGGGAGGGCCTCAGATACGCAGTATTTT
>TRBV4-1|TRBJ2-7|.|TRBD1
CASSQNIQGAKEQYF
TGCGCCAGCAGCCAAAATATACAGGGGGCAAAGGAGCAGTACTTC
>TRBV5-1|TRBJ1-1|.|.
CASSLLPGRNTEAFF
TGCGCCAGCAGCCTACTTCCAGGGAGAAACACTGAAGCTTTCTTT
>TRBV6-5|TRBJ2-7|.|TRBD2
CASSYSTSGGYEQYF
TGTGCCAGCAGTTACTCGACTAGCGGGGGCTACGAGCAGTACTTC
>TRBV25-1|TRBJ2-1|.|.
CASILQFGNEQFF
TGTGCCAGCATATTACAGTTCGGCAATGAGCAGTTCTTC